This TCR beta chain emerged from a study of cytomegalovirus exposure and HLA in healthy donors (dated by TCRdb to about 2017). Concerning the study at large: According to an earlier analysis of a few hundred of the donors, 150 million to 200 million T cells yielded over 90 million unique TCR beta sequences and about 300 Gb of sequence data. Along with the approximately 700-subject first cohort, a separate validation cohort of roughly 110 different subjects was used. About 300 gigabases of sequencing data and around 88 million unique TCR sequences made up an early release that covered 640 HLA-typed donors. Of the 350 to 400 genotyped donors, over 65% fell in the genetic ancestry cluster associated with self-reported Caucasian donors. The number of typed donors differed by locus: about 620-640 for A, B, C, DRB1 and DQB1; roughly 510 for DQA1; approximately 600 for DPA1; and roughly 490 for DPB1. The study was designed to test whether signatures of past pathogen exposure could be identified by cataloging public T cell receptors. Alongside the repertoire data, information on donor age, sex, ethnicity and CMV serostatus was compiled. To predict cytomegalovirus infection status, the study brought together high-throughput TCR immunosequencing, statistical association of individual TCRs with disease status, and machine learning. Rather than using new phenotypic data, the later analysis identified candidate immune exposures from TCR beta sequences and from how often those sequences occurred across donors. A handful of DR-DQ haplotypes were treated as single units for association and clustering because of strong linkage in the cohort. Using immunosequencing, the study profiled T cell repertoires from roughly 650 subjects and related those repertoires to cytomegalovirus serostatus. On average, roughly 240,000 unique TCR beta nucleotide sequences were sequenced per donor among 398 genotyped donors of the cohort, with around 19% of those sequences being non-productive. All discovery cohort repertoires had been generated on a single sequencing platform. In an earlier analysis of around 540 of the donors, high-throughput TCR beta sequencing was used to judge whether each TCR beta V gene segment behaved as functional or pseudogenic. Genome-wide SNP genotypes for about three fifths of the roughly 670 donors were used in a later genetic analysis, which treated that subset as a discovery cohort. To study patterns of TCR occurrence, a later analysis re-analyzed previously published TCR beta repertoires from several hundred donors and added high-resolution HLA genotyping. Class I and class II HLA loci were covered by the typing at four-digit resolution. Broad study findings and their caveats: In both the original and validation cohorts, the classifier was reported to diagnose cytomegalovirus status with high specificity and sensitivity. Specific HLA alleles were associated with more than 15,000 TCR beta sequences at a false discovery rate of 0.05 in a later analysis. A further reported finding was that TCR beta sequences accurately predicted the HLA-A and HLA-B alleles for most subjects in the first cohort. In an earlier analysis of several hundred of the donors, most TCR beta V segments were observed in productive rearrangements about 87% or about 30% of the time, broadly matching IMGT annotations. Presence/absence analyses assumed roughly uniform sequencing depth across donors, an assumption that may not hold. In vitro tests confirmed that a few of the cytomegalovirus-associated TCR beta chains recognize cytomegalovirus antigens. It was suggested by the authors that the approach could potentially be generalized to other disease states and immunological phenotypes. Because the 87-base-pair reads could not distinguish some IMGT-functional V segments, including TRBV6-2 and TRBV6-3, those segments were excluded. Compared with the approximately 720-donor mean, donors in an Asian-associated ancestry cluster had fewer N-insertions in productive TCRs, according to a later genetic analysis. Most CMV-associated TCR beta chains appeared to be HLA-restricted in a later analysis, and the HLA associations seemed to be driven largely by CMV exposure. The sequencing pipeline was judged likely to have produced a cluster of highly shared sequence variants as a technical artifact. Because HLA typing was missing for some donors at each locus, association tests included only the typed subset. This cohort had only TCR beta chains sequenced, and the lack of alpha or paired-chain data limited which features could be detected. The study gave a list of about 150 TCR beta chains associated with cytomegalovirus. A later analysis reported that several top co-occurrence clusters appeared linked to parvovirus B19, influenza, CMV and Epstein-Barr virus. Because counts were too low, approximately 15 rarely observed V segments, including chromosome 9 orphons, were excluded from the earlier analysis of some 590 of the donors. CMV serostatus was the only immune exposure information available for the cohort. When HLA alleles, especially DR and DQ, strongly co-occurred, attributing TCR associations to individual alleles was difficult. V-gene and J-gene trimming of TCR beta chains was associated with a missense DCLRE1C variant in a later genetic analysis, and the association was replicated in an independent cohort. Most TCR sequences were observed very rarely across donors, whereas some public TCRs were present in many individuals. According to a later analysis, TCR association rates differed among HLA loci, with DRB1 alleles showing the most associated TCRs and HLA-C alleles showing the fewest. Linkage disequilibrium might explain the correlated functional status among segregating V segments, but an unknown experimental factor could not be ruled out. In a later analysis, HLA-associated TCR beta chains were found to be more clonally expanded and to have lower generation probabilities than equally common non-associated chains.

In total, more than 500 healthy bone marrow donors made up the cohort. Cohort members were all nominally healthy when sampled, although unrecorded immune exposures were likely present. The donor tested CMV seronegative and was one of the 352 seronegative cohort members. A peripheral blood sample was provided by each donor, and peripheral blood mononuclear cells were used for TCR beta sequencing. Genomic DNA was extracted from the blood cell samples with the Qiagen DNeasy Blood Extraction Kit. As for this clone: The specificity of this receptor is unknown. No much larger clone is present one base from it, and per-base qualities are unavailable.

CDR1 and CDR2 were assigned from the germline V gene as SNHLY and FYNNEI. V is cut back by 7 bases and J by 2 bases, with 9 bases in the junction unmatched. The CDR3 goes from the cysteine to the phenylalanine over 15 residues. Only the CDR3 part of the read is kept: 45 bases, read in frame from the first base. Library preparation used the immunoSEQ multiplex PCR assay. A mixture of 60 forward primers for TCR Vbeta segments and 13 reverse primers for TCR Jbeta segments was used in the multiplex PCR. Amplification of the CDR3 region of rearranged TCR beta genes was performed with a multiplex PCR assay on genomic DNA. On the Illumina HiSeq System, the amplified TCR beta libraries were sequenced as 87-base-pair reads. Concerning the study's data processing: A later analysis counted about 80 million unique TCR beta chains across the 650 to 800 repertoires, and 9 million to 14 million of these chains were shared by at least two donors. A nearest-neighbor algorithm error-corrected the raw reads and collapsed the reads into unique sequences, merging closely related sequences to remove PCR and sequencing errors. Alignment of CDR3 sequences to IMGT reference sequences was used to assign V, D and J gene segments. For a sequence to be retained, a match of at least six nucleotides was required to both a V gene segment and a J gene segment. A rearrangement was called productive if the CDR3 had no stop codons and remained in frame with V and J, and every other rearrangement was called non-productive. CDR3 was defined by IMGT convention, running from the second conserved V-encoded cysteine to the conserved J-encoded phenylalanine. Sequences without an unambiguous match to a single V gene segment were excluded from the earlier analysis of about 600 of the donors. In an earlier analysis of several hundred of the donors, V segments were called functional above 56.7% productive rearrangements and were called segregating when the between-donor standard deviation exceeded 5%. To diagnose cytomegalovirus status from the catalog of TCR beta chain sequences, a statistical classification framework was built. In a later analysis, TCR nucleotide sequences were compared against IMGT/GENE-DB human TR gene sequences so that V and J genes could be assigned. Using the TCRdist pipeline, a later analysis assigned CDR3 sequences along with most-parsimonious VDJ recombination scenarios. In a later analysis, every TCR beta chain was defined by the combination of its CDR3 amino acid sequence and its V-gene family, and reads without a unique V-gene family were dropped. To address suspected cross-contamination and a sequencing artifact, a later analysis removed under 600 highly shared, low-generation-probability nucleotide sequences. In a later analysis, a clonal expansion index was calculated for each public chain from normalized within-repertoire ranks of inferred template counts. In a later analysis, generation probabilities were computed using a VDJ recombination model fitted to out-of-frame rearrangements, and the results were checked against IGoR. In a later analysis, TCR-TCR, TCR-HLA and TCR-CMV co-occurrence was scored with hypergeometric tests, and a repertoire-size bias correction was applied to TCR pairs. In a later analysis, false discovery rates were estimated by permuting HLA or CMV assignments 20 times. A later analysis grouped co-occurring TCRs with DBSCAN, adding TCRdist sequence similarity when clustering within HLA-allele-positive subsets. Repertoires with fewer than 30,000 or more than 120,000 public chains, plus five repertoires with anomalous nucleotide sharing, were excluded from co-occurrence clustering. TCRdb's version of the immuneACCESS table is confined to in-frame rearrangements and falls short of the full clone set. An unresolved V gene accounts for under half of the shortfall where checked; the remainder is of unknown origin. D and trimming were read from the DNA, whereas the V and J calls and clone size are those reported in that table. Counted in this sample were some 110,000 clones; about 70% of them appeared once. The top ten hold 3.2% of the sample.

This sequence originates from a man aged 25-45 years in good health and CMV-seronegative. The sample comprised PBMCs. The rearranged chain carries TRBV2 and TRBJ2-7; TRBD2 lines up with 9 middle nucleotides. The CDR3 amino acid sequence is: CASKVSGSPPYEQYF. The sequence in DNA is TGTGCCAGCAAGGTTAGCGGGAGCCCTCCCTACGAGCAGTACTTC.